These T cell receptor beta chains were read from a single sample in a study of sequential checkpoint blockade in melanoma. Clones were sequenced by immunoSEQ multiplex PCR, and TCRdb holds only the in-frame ones, with some missing. Here the sample spans about 20,000 clones, roughly 80% being singletons. Sequenced material: CD8+ T cells sorted from blood (inferred from file names), taken from a patient given nivolumab and ipilimumab in sequence. The receptors were gathered from a human donor with melanoma. Each CDR3 is given without its conserved first and last residue. Each record gives: V gene, J gene, D gene, CDR3 protein. D genes are given only for firm matches.

TRBV9	TRBJ1-1	-	ASSPLGRNTEAF
TRBV5-4	TRBJ2-1	-	ASSRDLMGASEQF
TRBV6-5	TRBJ1-2	TRBD1	ASSKTGDRIYGYT
TRBV6-5	TRBJ1-2	-	ASSYSKGAGGYGYT
TRBV28	TRBJ2-1	-	ASSLEQLSYNEQF
TRBV7-9	TRBJ2-7	-	ASSLESEGDEQY
TRBV5-1	TRBJ2-5	-	ASGGTGHQETQY
TRBV6-5	TRBJ2-1	-	ASSQGFTDNEQF
TRBV12-1	TRBJ1-1	-	ASSFSLTGNTEAF
TRBV4-2	TRBJ2-2	-	ASSQFYGPSNTGELF
TRBV19	TRBJ2-7	TRBD1	ASSPGQGFYEQY
TRBV7-8	TRBJ2-7	TRBD1	ASSFARDRGLYEQY
TRBV9	TRBJ2-2	-	ASETGTLNTGELF
TRBV5-1	TRBJ2-1	TRBD1	ASSLDGTVSSYNEQF
TRBV7-8	TRBJ2-3	-	ASVWRSLDTQY
TRBV4-1	TRBJ1-5	-	ASRPCRTALRADQPQH
TRBV25-1	TRBJ1-5	-	ASSGGEHLWSNQPQH
TRBV7-9	TRBJ2-2	TRBD1	ASSPTGGKNTGELF
TRBV4-3	TRBJ2-1	-	ASSQDHRSTYNEQF
TRBV6-8	TRBJ2-1	-	ASSQDHRECHNEQF
TRBV19	TRBJ1-6	-	ASSITAGVSPLH
TRBV6-4	TRBJ1-3	-	ASSDSNREPSGNTIY
TRBV2	TRBJ2-2	-	ASSEAGGLNGELF
TRBV28	TRBJ1-1	-	ASSSPRGPNTEAF
TRBV4-1	TRBJ1-2	-	ASSQDGALRNYGYT
TRBV6-5	TRBJ2-1	-	ASSYLSGARDEQF
TRBV30	TRBJ2-1	-	AWSVSNYNEQF
TRBV6-5	TRBJ1-2	-	ASSYSPESPNGYT
TRBV13	TRBJ2-1	TRBD2	ASSSGGAGILEQF
TRBV9	TRBJ2-1	-	ASSVGGPGDEQF
TRBV9	TRBJ1-2	TRBD1	ASSAGTGRNYGYT
TRBV27	TRBJ2-1	-	ASSLYAGNNEQF
TRBV9	TRBJ1-3	TRBD1	ASSVVCRDSSSGNTIY
TRBV7-9	TRBJ1-4	TRBD1	ASSPRVFRGTNEKLF
TRBV27	TRBJ2-7	-	ASSLSPGSYEQY
TRBV30	TRBJ1-1	-	AWSSTGAEAF
TRBV30	TRBJ2-3	TRBD2	AWGPGGAHTQY
TRBV20-1	TRBJ2-7	-	SAEAREQY
TRBV6-1	TRBJ2-7	-	ASISTYEQY
TRBV13	TRBJ2-3	-	ASSVRTVETDTQY
TRBV11-1	TRBJ1-2	TRBD1	ASSDRDRAYGYT
TRBV29-1	TRBJ2-7	-	SVEEGGYEQY
TRBV28	TRBJ2-6	-	ASNSEKRSGANVLT
TRBV4-3	TRBJ2-2	TRBD1	ASSQGQGVVTGELF
TRBV25-1	TRBJ2-3	-	ASSEWEGRGPTDTQY
TRBV7-8	TRBJ2-2	-	ASSLPLQGSATGELF
TRBV27	TRBJ2-7	TRBD1	ASRLGTGNLYEQY